These 29 T cell receptor beta chains were all obtained from the same sample, sequenced in a study of blood T cell repertoires in COVID-19. Libraries were prepared by immunoSEQ multiplex PCR; TCRdb keeps only in-frame clonotypes and omits some of them. The data hold under 250,000 clones, with approximately 86% observed a single time. Material for sequencing was PBMCs or T cells enriched from blood (not recorded which). Receptors originate from a woman in her 30s with acute COVID-19.

J is TRBJ1-6 and V is TRBV3-1 (or the pseudogene TRBV3-2), with TRBD1 identical over 7 bases. Germline CDR1 reads LGHDT; CDR2 reads YNNKEL (reference sequence). V lost 2 bases, J lost 8 bases, and 3 bases stayed unmatched. This CDR3 region has 14 residues. The CDR3 nucleotides are TGTGCCAGCAGCCAACCGGGACAGTATTCACCCCTCCACTTT. Amino acid sequence: CASSQPGQYSPLHF.

This clone was seen only once. V usage is TRBV11-2 and J usage is TRBJ1-1; TRBD1 aligns across 8 bases. The CDR3 loop spans 19 amino acids. V was clipped by 1 base and J by 0 bases; unmatched bases: 13. CDR1 is SGHAT and CDR2 is FQNNGV in the germline V gene. CDR3 sequence reads: CASSLGTGSRKTMNTEAFF. The CDR3 DNA sequence: TGTGCCAGCAGCTTAGGGACAGGGAGTCGGAAAACTATGAACACTGAAGCTTTCTTT.

The chain is built from TRBV3-1 (or the pseudogene TRBV3-2) and TRBJ1-1; TRBD1 might be the D (6 bases). The CDR3 consists of 16 residues. Trimming took 1 base from V and 5 from J, leaving 17 bases between them. Germline V gene data show CDR1 as LGHDT and CDR2 as YNNKEL (reference sequence). The CDR3 loop reads CASSQVRSGVETEAFF. CDR3 nucleotide sequence: TGTGCCAGCAGCCAAGTGCGGTCAGGGGTAGAAACTGAAGCTTTCTTT.

This sequence joins TRBV2 and TRBJ1-5; D remains ambiguous. The V end was cut by 7 bases, the J end by 1 base, with 11 bases between. The CDR3 sequence is 14 residues long. Germline lookup yields CDR1 SNHLY and CDR2 FYNNEI. CDR3 nucleotides: TGTGCCAGCATGCTCCCGGGGAGCAATCAGCCCCAGCATTTT. As protein: CASMLPGSNQPQHF.

This clone has a single count. This chain uses TRBV6-5 with TRBJ2-5, with D maybe TRBD1 (5 bases). Germline V CDR1 and CDR2: MNHEY, SVGAGI. V dropped 3 bases and J dropped 4 bases, with 6 bases sitting between them. This CDR3 is built from 12 residues. The CDR3 reads CASSYGAETQYF. The CDR3 DNA is TGTGCCAGCAGTTATGGGGCAGAGACCCAGTACTTC.

The J gene is TRBJ2-4, the V gene TRBV5-4, with D perhaps TRBD2 (5 bases). The CDR3 loop spans 14 amino acids. Germline V gene sequence: CDR1 SGHNT, CDR2 YYREEE (reference sequence). V was pared by 0 bases and J by 1 base, with 5 bases between. The CDR3 loop reads CASSLAGAKNIQYF. The DNA of the CDR3 is TGTGCCAGCAGCTTGGCGGGGGCCAAAAACATTCAGTACTTC.

The chain links TRBV7-2 to TRBJ1-4, with D hard to call. V lost 3 bases to trimming and J lost 7 bases, with 9 bases between them. Germline V gives CDR1 SGHTA, CDR2 FQGNSA. The length of the CDR3 is 13 residues. In nucleotides, the CDR3 is TGTGCCAGCAGCTTCCAACCCGGTGAAAAACTGTTTTTT. It encodes CASSFQPGEKLFF.

This chain connects TRBV21-1 to TRBJ2-3; the table's TRBD1 call for D was not verified on the DNA. TRBV21-1 is annotated as a pseudogene. The CDR3 length is 12 residues. The CDR3 DNA follows: TGTGCCAGCAGCAACAACACAGATACGCAGTATTTT. Residues: CASSNNTDTQYF.

This chain joins TRBV7-9 and TRBJ1-6; TRBD1 agrees at 7 bases. The CDR3 runs 16 residues. In germline, CDR1 is SEHNR, CDR2 FQNEAQ (reference sequence). The trim removed 5 bases at V and 4 bases at J, leaving 8 bases unmatched. This CDR3 reads CASSTSYRGYNSPLHF. CDR3 nucleotides: TGTGCCAGCAGCACCTCCTACAGGGGATATAATTCACCCCTCCACTTT.

The rearrangement links TRBV10-3 to TRBJ2-5, with TRBD1 as a possible D gene (5 bases). CDR1 is ENHRY, CDR2 SYGVKD, per germline. V gave up 0 bases and J gave up 10 bases, with 12 bases separating them. CDR3 length equals 13 residues. CDR3 loop: CAISESGPSDQYF. DNA for the CDR3: TGTGCCATCAGTGAGTCGGGGCCCTCGGACCAGTACTTC.

This sequence joins TRBV19 and TRBJ1-5, with 8 bases identical to TRBD1. With 2 bases clipped from V and 0 bases from J, the junction kept 9 bases outside the gene matches. Germline CDR1 and CDR2: LNHDA and SQIVND (reference sequence). This CDR3 comprises 18 residues. The CDR3 DNA is TGTGCCAGTAGTATACCGGGACAGGTTCTGTATAGCAATCAGCCCCAGCATTTT. Translating gives CASSIPGQVLYSNQPQHF. The full variable domain, rest sourced from reference TRBV19 and TRBJ1-5, is DGGITQSPKYLFRKEGQNVTLSCEQNLNHDAMYWYRQDPGQGLRLIYYSQIVNDFQKGDIAEGYSVSREKKESFPLTVTSAQKNPTAFYLCASSIPGQVLYSNQPQHFGDGTRLSIL.

V and J are TRBV2 and TRBJ1-6; 12 bases fit TRBD1. Germline-derived CDR1 and CDR2 are SNHLY and FYNNEI. Trimming removed 6 bases from V and 10 bases from J; junction bases left unmatched: 7. The CDR3 consists of 15 residues. CDR3 loop: CASSRLGQGASPLHF. The CDR3 DNA sequence: TGTGCCAGCAGCCGACTGGGACAGGGGGCGTCACCCCTCCACTTT.

Only a few counts were recorded for this clone. This sequence joins TRBV14 and TRBJ1-2, with D perhaps matching TRBD1 (6 bases). This CDR3 comprises 15 residues. Germline V lookup: CDR1 SGHDN, CDR2 FVKESK. Trimming took 3 bases from V and 8 from J, leaving 19 bases between them. The DNA for the CDR3 is TGTGCCAGCAGCCAGAAGACAGGTGGGATCAGCGGCTACACCTTC. Amino acids: CASSQKTGGISGYTF.

This clone showed up just once. V usage is TRBV4-1 and J usage is TRBJ2-1, with D perhaps matching TRBD1 (6 bases). There are 15 residues in the CDR3. V lost 3 bases, J lost 2 bases, and 11 bases lay in between. CDR1 is MGHRA and CDR2 is YSYEKL in the germline V gene. CDR3 DNA sequence: TGCGCCAGCAGCCAGTACAGGGCGGCCTACAATGAGCAGTTCTTC. Protein sequence: CASSQYRAAYNEQFF.

Many counts were recorded for this clone. V usage is TRBV6-4 and J usage is TRBJ1-5, with 9 bases fitting TRBD1. Germline V gene data show CDR1 as MRHNA and CDR2 as SNTAGT. The CDR3 spans 16 residues. Trimming at V came to 5 bases and at J to 2 bases, leaving 7 bases not matched to a gene. Written as DNA, the CDR3 is TGTGCCAGCAGTCCTACAGGGGGCGCCGGCAATCAGCCCCAGCATTTT. Amino acid sequence: CASSPTGGAGNQPQHF.

The DNA for the CDR3 is TGTGCCAGCTCACGGGCAGATAGCAATCAGCCCCAGCATTTT. Residues: CASSRADSNQPQHF. The rearrangement joins TRBV18 to TRBJ1-5; D not resolved. Trimming took 4 bases from V and 0 from J, leaving 7 bases between them. Per the germline V gene, CDR1 is KGHSH and CDR2 is LQKENI. The CDR3 spans 14 residues.

This clone was picked up a small number of times. V gene TRBV15 combines with J gene TRBJ1-1, with a tentative D call TRBD1 (5 bases). Looked up from germline, CDR1 is LNHNV and CDR2 is YYDKDF (reference sequence). The V end was cut by 4 bases, the J end by 6 bases, with 6 bases between. CDR3 length: 11 residues. The CDR3 spells CATSTTAEAFF. As DNA, the CDR3 is TGTGCCACCAGCACGACAGCTGAAGCTTTCTTT.

This chain joins TRBV18 and TRBJ2-5; possible D gene TRBD2, 6 bases. Trimming cost V 6 bases and J 5 bases, with 16 bases left between them. CDR1 and CDR2 from the germline V gene are KGHSH and LQKENI. The CDR3 is 14 amino acids. The CDR3: CASSPSEGKETQYF. Written as DNA, the CDR3 is TGTGCCAGCTCCCCCTCGGAGGGAAAGGAGACCCAGTACTTC.

V and J are TRBV7-2 and TRBJ1-2; D remains ambiguous. V was trimmed by 5 bases and J by 6 bases, leaving 16 bases between them. In germline, CDR1 is SGHTA, CDR2 FQGNSA. There are 14 residues in the CDR3. The CDR3 here is CASSPARVEDGYTF. The DNA of the CDR3 is TGTGCCAGCAGCCCGGCGAGGGTAGAAGATGGCTACACCTTC.

Worth noting for this clone: The sample has other DNA sequences that encode this CDR3 too. This chain links TRBV27 with TRBJ1-1; D ambiguous. The germline gives CDR1 MNHEY, CDR2 SMNVEV (reference sequence). V lost 3 bases, J lost 1 base, and 6 bases lay in between. CDR3 length equals 13 residues. CDR3 in amino acids: CASSFTGNTEAFF. For the CDR3, the DNA is TGTGCCAGCAGTTTTACGGGGAACACTGAAGCTTTCTTT.

The rearrangement uses TRBV5-1 and TRBJ1-1; 9 nucleotides match TRBD1. Germline V gives CDR1 SGHRS, CDR2 YFSETQ. V was clipped by 5 bases and J by 8 bases; unmatched bases: 10. This CDR3 region has 14 residues. CDR3 sequence reads: CASSSGTGFVEAFF. DNA for the CDR3: TGCGCCAGCAGTTCCGGGACAGGGTTTGTGGAAGCTTTCTTT.

The rearrangement joins TRBV7-2 to TRBJ1-2; D unresolved. From germline, CDR1 is SGHTA and CDR2 FQGNSA. The CDR3 is made up of 16 amino acids. Trimming stripped 2 bases from V and 4 bases from J, with 17 bases between. CDR3: CASSLPTRRRGYGYTF. The CDR3 coding sequence is TGTGCCAGCAGCTTACCGACCCGGCGGCGAGGCTATGGCTACACCTTC.

The rearrangement links TRBV7-2 to TRBJ2-1; TRBD2 agrees at 7 bases. Germline V gene sequence: CDR1 SGHTA, CDR2 FQGNSA. The ends lost 4 bases at V and 0 bases at J; junction bases unmatched: 6. The CDR3 contains 16 residues. CDR3 region: CASSSSSGASYNEQFF. DNA for the CDR3: TGTGCCAGCAGCTCCTCTAGCGGAGCCTCCTACAATGAGCAGTTCTTC.

The CDR3 region is CASMMDLGGEAFF. The CDR3 coding sequence is TGCGCCAGCATGATGGACTTGGGGGGTGAAGCTTTCTTT. The genes are TRBV10-1 and TRBJ1-1; perhaps TRBD1 as D (5 bases). Germline V gene lookup returns CDR1 WNHNN and CDR2 SYGVQD (reference sequence). Trimming removed 7 bases at V and 7 bases at J, with 16 bases between. The CDR3 runs to 13 residues.

The chain carries TRBV12-5 and TRBJ1-3; D is unclear. The CDR3 contains 13 residues. Trimming cost V 4 bases and J 0 bases, with 4 bases left between them. Germline values: CDR1 LGHNT, CDR2 FRNRAP. The chain's CDR3 is CASGSFSGNTIYF. Here the CDR3 DNA reads TGTGCTAGTGGTTCCTTCTCTGGAAACACCATATATTTT.

The rearrangement links TRBV10-3 to TRBJ2-3; maybe TRBD2 (5 bases). From germline, CDR1 is ENHRY and CDR2 SYGVKD. There are 15 residues in the CDR3. V dropped 1 base and J dropped 0 bases, with 8 bases sitting between them. The CDR3 here is CAISEYRGSTDTQYF. Written as DNA, the CDR3 is TGTGCCATCAGTGAGTACCGGGGAAGCACAGATACGCAGTATTTT.

This sequence joins TRBV24-1 and TRBJ2-7, with D maybe TRBD2 (6 bases). V shed 3 bases and J shed 7 bases, with 6 bases lying between them. CDR1 and CDR2 from the germline V gene are KGHDR and SFDVKD. CDR3 length: 11 amino acids. This CDR3 is CATSDGGEQYF. The CDR3 DNA reads TGTGCCACCAGTGATGGGGGGGAGCAGTACTTC.

The chain is built from TRBV6-1 and TRBJ1-1; D remains unclear. Between the trimmed V and J ends, which lost 0 bases and 7 bases, there was a span of 15 bases. The germline CDR1 and CDR2 sequences are MNHNS and SASEGT. The CDR3 has 15 amino acids. CDR3 sequence reads: CASSEARGGGDEAFF. The CDR3 DNA reads as TGTGCCAGCAGTGAAGCACGGGGAGGCGGAGATGAAGCTTTCTTT.

V is TRBV7-2 and J is TRBJ2-1; D is perhaps TRBD1 (5 bases). Germline lookup yields CDR1 SGHTA and CDR2 FQGNSA. The CDR3 has 17 residues. The V and J ends lost 5 bases and 7 bases respectively, with 24 bases between them. CDR3 residues: CASSLTNRTSDWNEQFF. The CDR3 nucleotides read TGTGCCAGCAGCCTCACTAACCGGACATCGGATTGGAATGAGCAGTTCTTC. Filled out from reference TRBV7-2 and TRBJ2-1, the complete variable domain reads GAGVSQSPSNKVTEKGKDVELRCDPISGHTALYWYRQSLGQGLEFLIYFQGNSAPDKSGLPSDRFSAERTGGSVSTLTIQRTQQEDSAVYLCASSLTNRTSDWNEQFFGPGTRLTVL.